This T cell receptor (beta chain) was sequenced for a study of Ad26.COV2.S vaccination and SARS-CoV-2 variants. Sequencing used immunoSEQ multiplex PCR; TCRdb keeps in-frame clones, though not all of them. The sample contains roughly 460,000 clones, roughly 87% of which appear only once. The treatment is: 19 received Ad26.COV2.S at low or high dose, single or two shots; roughly five received placebo; per-sample allocation not given. On day 63 after the first injection, vaccine and placebo recipients gave samples. Looked up from germline, CDR1 is SGHDN and CDR2 is FVKESK. V lost 1 base to trimming and J lost 7 bases, with 5 bases between them. The CDR3 spans 13 residues.

The origin of this receptor is a person between 18 and 65 years old who received the Ad26.COV2.S COVID-19 vaccine or a placebo. Specimen: peripheral blood, collected in a trial of Ad26.COV2.S vaccine versus placebo. The chain links TRBV14 to TRBJ1-6; D is uncertain. The CDR3 DNA reads as TGTGCCAGCAGCCAAGTTCAGAATTCACCCCTCCACTTT. Protein sequence: CASSQVQNSPLHF.